The sequence of this T cell receptor beta chain was determined in a study of radiotherapy plus CTLA-4 blockade in lung cancer. Study overall: Objective responses occurred in 15% to 20% of patients; roughly 31% had disease control.

Chemo-refractory metastatic non-small-cell lung cancer patients underwent focal radiation alongside CTLA-4 blockade with ipilimumab. Study conclusions and caveats: Response, reportedly, was best predicted by interferon-beta along with early blood T cell clone dynamics. Among blood TCR repertoires after radiotherapy plus ipilimumab, tumor-derived clones expanded.

Profiled with immunoSEQ multiplex PCR; TCRdb holds only in-frame clones, not every one. This table holds about 38,000 clones, approximately 86% found once. On this clone: Antigen: not known.

This CDR3 comprises 17 residues. V shed 0 bases and J shed 0 bases, with 14 bases lying between them. The sequence was obtained from a human donor with non-small cell lung cancer whose response to radiotherapy plus ipilimumab could not be evaluated. The chain is built from TRBV6-7 and TRBJ1-2; possibly TRBD1 for D (5 bases). TRBV6-7 is classed as an ORF, of uncertain function. This specimen consisted of peripheral blood, obtained from a patient treated with radiotherapy plus ipilimumab. Written as DNA, the CDR3 is TGTGCCAGCAGTTACTCGTGGATCAGGGCCCCTAACTATGGCTACACCTTC. This sequence encodes CASSYSWIRAPNYGYTF.